A single sample gave rise to the 29 T cell receptor beta chains below, sequenced in a study of breast tumors, draining lymph nodes, adjacent tissues. TCRdb used MiXCR to reprocess the multiplex PCR reads, holding one entry per CDR3 protein. The repertoire holds roughly 260,000 distinct CDR3 sequences, with about 30% as singletons. The lymph nodes were axillary draining lymph nodes from breast cancer patients. Sample: axillary lymph node tissue. All receptors derive from a female donor with breast cancer. Some clones in this sample may be carry-over from other donors' samples.

This clonotype was recorded at least ten times. The chain joins TRBV7-9 to TRBJ2-1; 10 bases map to TRBD2. This CDR3 has 17 residues. The V gene end was trimmed by 3 bases and the J gene end by 5 bases; junction bases not matched to a gene: 10. Germline V gene data show CDR1 as SEHNR and CDR2 as FQNEAQ (reference sequence). The CDR3 sequence is CASSFRTSGKGDNEQFF. The CDR3 DNA is TGTGCCAGCAGCTTTAGGACTAGCGGCAAAGGGGACAATGAGCAGTTCTTC.

This clonotype was detected ten times or more. J is TRBJ2-7 and V is TRBV9, with D hard to call. V lost 0 bases and J lost 2, with 6 bases in between. This CDR3 has 13 residues. Germline V CDR1 and CDR2: SGDLS, YYNGEE. The DNA of the CDR3 is TGTGCCAGCAGCGTAGGGATCACCTACGAGCAGTACTTC. It codes for CASSVGITYEQYF.

The chain joins TRBV5-4 to TRBJ2-2, with 7 nucleotides matching TRBD1. Germline V gene lookup returns CDR1 SGHNT and CDR2 YYREEE (reference sequence). The ends lost 1 base at V and 4 bases at J; junction bases unmatched: 4. The CDR3 contains 15 residues. DNA of the CDR3: TGTGCCAGCAGCTTGACAGGGGCTTCCACCGGGGAGCTGTTTTTT. Amino acid sequence: CASSLTGASTGELFF.

This clonotype came up a few times. Since a much larger clone is just one base distant, this may be a read error. This chain joins TRBV20-1 and TRBJ2-7, with a tentative D call TRBD2 (6 bases). Deletions cut 3 bases from V and 6 bases from J, with 18 bases between. Germline CDR1 DFQATT, CDR2 SNEGSKA (reference sequence). This CDR3 is built from 14 residues. The chain's CDR3 is CSARAGGPWSEQYF. The CDR3 nucleotides read TGCAGTGCTAGGGCTGGAGGGCCATGGTCCGAGCAGTACTTC.

This clonotype came up many times. The genes are TRBV6-4 and TRBJ2-1; D is unclear. V was shortened by 0 bases and J by 2 bases, with 11 bases between the two germline ends. This CDR3 spans 16 amino acids. Looked up from germline, CDR1 is MRHNA and CDR2 is SNTAGT. The CDR3 nucleotides are TGTGCCAGCAGTGACTCGACGGGTCTGGCCTACAATGAGCAGTTCTTC. This codes for CASSDSTGLAYNEQFF.

This clonotype was seen more than once but under ten times. Being one base from a much bigger clone, this may be a read error. The chain combines TRBV12-3 or TRBV12-4 with TRBJ2-5; maybe TRBD1 (6 bases). This CDR3 contains 15 residues. Here the CDR3 reads CASSPHLTGQGTQYF. The CDR3 DNA sequence: TGTGCCAGCAGTCCCCACCTTACAGGGCAAGGGACCCAGTACTTC.

The rearrangement links TRBV11-2 to TRBJ2-1, with 9 nucleotides matching TRBD1. CDR1 is SGHAT and CDR2 is FQNNGV in the germline V gene. Germline trimming cut 5 bases from V and 6 bases from J; bases unmatched to any gene: 11. This CDR3 has 16 residues. The CDR3 spells CASSVTNRGLINEQFF. CDR3 in DNA: TGTGCCAGCAGCGTTACCAACAGGGGGCTGATCAATGAGCAGTTCTTC.

As concerns this clonotype: A single base separates this from a much larger clone, so it may be a read error. V usage is TRBV7-2 and J usage is TRBJ2-3; possible D gene TRBD2, 6 bases. The germline V gene has CDR1 SGHTA and CDR2 FQGNSA. The V end lost 1 base, the J end lost 10 bases, and 24 bases lay between the germline ends. CDR3 length: 17 residues. CDR3 sequence: CASSLERGLTSRGPQYF. The CDR3 nucleotides are TGTGCCAGCAGCTTAGAAAGAGGACTAACCAGCCGGGGTCCGCAGTATTTT.

Details on this clonotype: An end of the junction differs from the germline gene, which may be a read error. The V and J genes are TRBV6-5 and TRBJ2-7; D gene ambiguous. The CDR3 extends over 15 amino acids. The germline V gene encodes CDR1 MNHEY and CDR2 SVGAGI. CDR3 coding DNA: TGTGCCAGCAGTTACTCGATCTTGCAGTCCTACGAGCGGTACTTC. Protein sequence: CASSYSILQSYERYF.

This clonotype was counted at least ten times. The chain has TRBV5-4 and TRBJ1-6, with D unresolved. This CDR3 contains 15 residues. V gave up 9 bases and J gave up 5 bases, with 18 bases separating them. The germline V gene has CDR1 SGHNT and CDR2 YYREEE (reference sequence). Here the CDR3 reads CATSSRSGDNSPLHF. The CDR3 DNA is TGTGCCACCTCGTCCCGTTCTGGGGATAATTCACCCCTCCACTTT.

The chain recombines TRBV3-1 with TRBJ2-1, with D hard to call. V gave up 0 bases and J gave up 9 bases, with 9 bases separating them. Germline CDR1 and CDR2: LGHDT and YNNKEL (reference sequence). There are 13 residues in the CDR3. The CDR3 sequence: CASSQDSPTEQFF. The CDR3 DNA reads TGTGCCAGCAGCCAAGATTCACCAACTGAGCAGTTCTTC.

The count of this clonotype is one. A much more abundant neighbour one base away suggests this may be a read error. The chain has TRBV30 and TRBJ1-2; 7 bases line up with TRBD1. Germline V gene sequence: CDR1 GTSNPN, CDR2 SVGIG (reference sequence). The CDR3 loop spans 12 amino acids. The CDR3 spells CAWSTGDYGCTF. CDR3 nucleotide sequence: TGTGCCTGGAGTACAGGGGACTATGGCTGCACCTTC.

In this sample, this clonotype turned up many times. The chain links TRBV14 to TRBJ2-1; 8 nucleotides align to TRBD2. Germline V lookup: CDR1 SGHDN, CDR2 FVKESK. V was clipped by 3 bases and J by 7 bases; unmatched bases: 8. This CDR3 contains 15 residues. CDR3 region: CASSQGGAGVNEQFF. CDR3 bases: TGTGCCAGCAGCCAGGGGGGAGCGGGAGTAAATGAGCAGTTCTTC.

As to this clonotype: An end of the junction differs from the germline gene, which may be a read error. The chain joins TRBV6-2 or TRBV6-3 to TRBJ2-1; 8 nucleotides align to TRBD2. This CDR3 has 14 residues. Germline lookup yields CDR1 MNHEY and CDR2 SVGEGT. The CDR3 coding sequence is TGTGCCAGCAGTTACAGCGGGAGCTACAATGAGCAGTCCTTC. Its protein is CASSYSGSYNEQSF.

At least ten counts were recorded for this clonotype. V and J are TRBV7-2 and TRBJ2-7; no clear D gene. CDR1 is SGHTA, CDR2 FQGNSA, per germline. The CDR3 has 13 residues. V lost 2 bases to trimming and J lost 3 bases, with 8 bases between them. CDR3 sequence (DNA): TGTGCCAGCAGCTTACATTCAGACTACGAGCAGTACTTC. Amino acids: CASSLHSDYEQYF.

This clonotype was recorded many times. The rearrangement joins TRBV7-6 to TRBJ2-7, with D unclear. The CDR3 length is 20 residues. Germline V gene data show CDR1 as SGHVS and CDR2 as FNYEAQ. V was trimmed by 8 bases and J by 2 bases, leaving 34 bases between them. Here the CDR3 DNA reads TGTGCCAGCTTTTTTTATAGAGTAGCTAACCAACCACCTCAGCCCTACGAGCAGTACTTC. Encoded protein: CASFFYRVANQPPQPYEQYF.

This clonotype was seen many times. The chain combines TRBV6-5 with TRBJ2-3; a possible D gene is TRBD1 (5 bases). With 6 bases removed from V and 0 bases from J, the gap between germline ends came to 10 bases. The CDR3 length is 14 residues. Per the germline V gene, CDR1 is MNHEY and CDR2 is SVGAGI. In nucleotides, the CDR3 is TGTGCCAGCAGGACAGATGCTAGCACAGATACGCAGTATTTT. It encodes CASRTDASTDTQYF.

This clonotype has at least ten counts. V gene TRBV7-9 combines with J gene TRBJ1-2; the D gene is possibly TRBD1 (6 bases). This CDR3 has 15 residues. Trimming removed 5 bases from V and 6 bases from J, with 19 bases in between. CDR1 is SEHNR, CDR2 FQNEAQ, per germline (reference sequence). The CDR3 nucleotides read TGTGCCAGCAGCCGCCAGGATAACAGGGTACATGGCTACACCTTC. It encodes CASSRQDNRVHGYTF.

In its sample, this clonotype was seen many times. The chain recombines TRBV20-1 with TRBJ2-5, with D possibly being TRBD2 (5 bases). Germline values: CDR1 DFQATT, CDR2 SNEGSKA (reference sequence). The germline V and J ends were trimmed by 0 bases and 5 bases, with 16 bases remaining between them. The CDR3 extends over 15 amino acids. The CDR3 protein is CSARDLGDWLETQYF. The CDR3 DNA is TGCAGTGCTAGAGATTTGGGAGATTGGCTCGAGACCCAGTACTTC.

This clonotype was seen at least ten times. The V and J genes are TRBV7-2 and TRBJ2-3; D may be TRBD2 (7 bases). Trimming removed 5 bases from V and 1 base from J, with 13 bases in between. Per germline, CDR1 SGHTA and CDR2 FQGNSA. The CDR3 is 15 amino acids. This CDR3 is CASSVLGGGTDTQYF. The CDR3 DNA reads as TGTGCCAGCAGCGTACTAGGGGGGGGCACAGATACGCAGTATTTT.

There are many counts of this clonotype. The chain uses TRBV7-6 and TRBJ1-6, with 7 bases that match TRBD1. Germline V lookup: CDR1 SGHVS, CDR2 FNYEAQ. The length of the CDR3 is 15 residues. V was pared by 1 base and J by 5 bases, with 2 bases of the junction left unmatched. CDR3 residues: CASSLGQGDNSPLHF. CDR3 DNA: TGTGCCAGCAGCTTAGGACAGGGTGATAATTCACCCCTCCACTTT.

A word on this clonotype: This may stem from a read error, because a much larger clone lies one nucleotide away. The chain couples TRBV10-3 to TRBJ2-7; 8 bases are shared with TRBD2. There are 16 residues in the CDR3. V lost 11 bases and J lost 5; bases outside the gene matches: 20. The V gene's germline CDR1 is ENHRY and CDR2 SYGVKD. As DNA, the CDR3 is TGTGCCGGCAGTCCCGATCCGGGGACTAGTGGGAACGAGCAGTACTTC. Protein sequence: CAGSPDPGTSGNEQYF.

The rearrangement uses TRBV30 and TRBJ2-7, with 9 bases that match TRBD2. Germline trimming cut 0 bases from V and 7 bases from J; bases unmatched to any gene: 10. This CDR3 has 15 amino acids. Germline CDR1 and CDR2: GTSNPN and SVGIG (reference sequence). Written as DNA, the CDR3 is TGTGCCTGGAGTGTCGGCTTTAGCGGGAGTCGTGAGCAGTACTTC. This encodes CAWSVGFSGSREQYF.

A note on this clonotype: Mismatch with germline at one junction end may stem from a read error. V gene TRBV6-5 combines with J gene TRBJ2-2; 7 bases are a match to TRBD1. The CDR3 is 14 residues long. Germline CDR1 and CDR2: MNHEY and SVGAGI. The CDR3 bases are TGTGCCAGCAGTTCAACAGGGGTGGCCGGGGAGCCGTTTTTT. Translation gives CASSSTGVAGEPFF.

As to this clonotype: Possible read error: a much larger clone is one base away. The chain uses TRBV12-3 or TRBV12-4 and TRBJ1-5; maybe TRBD1 (6 bases). The CDR3 totals 15 residues. The CDR3 here is CASGFEGGRNQPQHF. As DNA, the CDR3 is TGTGCTAGTGGTTTCGAGGGGGGGAGGAATCAGCCCCAGCATTTT.

This clonotype was detected many times. The V call is TRBV12-3 or TRBV12-4, the J call TRBJ2-3, with 9 bases matching TRBD1. The V and J ends lost 4 bases and 0 bases, in that order; junction bases with no gene match: 14. The CDR3 consists of 19 residues. In DNA form, the CDR3 reads TGTGCCAGCAGTTCGAGGGGACAGGGTCCCCCAGCTAGCACAGATACGCAGTATTTT. The encoded protein is CASSSRGQGPPASTDTQYF.

At least ten counts were recorded for this clonotype. The chain carries TRBV7-3 and TRBJ2-5; 7 bases map to TRBD2. The J segment lost 2 bases and the V segment lost 2 bases, leaving 11 bases of the junction unmatched. Germline V gives CDR1 SGHTA, CDR2 FQGTGA. The CDR3 loop spans 17 amino acids. CDR3 coding DNA: TGTGCCAGCAGCTTAGAAGGGAGGACTAGTTTTCAAGAGACCCAGTACTTC. This encodes CASSLEGRTSFQETQYF.

This clonotype was picked up a small number of times. The chain carries TRBV30 and TRBJ1-3; 7 nucleotides align to TRBD1. The J segment lost 8 bases and the V segment lost 0 bases, leaving 13 bases of the junction unmatched. The CDR3 totals 16 residues. Germline V lookup: CDR1 GTSNPN, CDR2 SVGIG (reference sequence). CDR3 sequence: CAWSVTGTAIGYTIYF. The CDR3 coding sequence is TGTGCCTGGAGTGTAACCGGGACAGCCATCGGATACACCATATATTTT.

Note on this clonotype: Germline is not matched at one junction end, which may reflect a read error. The chain links TRBV30 to TRBJ2-3, with 9 bases identical to TRBD2. The CDR3 consists of 15 residues. Germline V gives CDR1 GTSNPN, CDR2 SVGIG (reference sequence). CDR3 loop: CAWSATSGRTGTQYF. DNA for the CDR3: TGTGCCTGGAGTGCGACTAGCGGCCGCACAGGTACGCAGTATTTT. The whole variable domain, filled in from reference TRBV30 and TRBJ2-3, reads SQTIHQWPATLVQPVGSPLSLECTVEGTSNPNLYWYRQAAGRGLQLLFYSVGIGQISSEVPQNLSASRPQDRQFILSSKKLLLSDSGFYLCAWSATSGRTGTQYFGPGTRLTVL.